This TCR beta chain was identified in a study of glioma-infiltrating T cells. The CDR3 has 13 amino acids. In germline, CDR1 is MNHEY, CDR2 SMNVEV (reference sequence). V dropped 8 bases and J dropped 5 bases, with 15 bases sitting between them. General observations from the study: Gliomas, especially low-grade, showed above-expected tissue-blood divergence; non-neoplastic patients showed below.

Amplification of TCR alpha and beta CDR3 regions from RNA used iRepertoire nested multiplex PCR. One-step reverse transcription and amplification started from approximately 100-400 ng of tissue mRNA or PBMC total RNA. TCRdb re-analysed the multiplex PCR reads in MiXCR, keeping a single row per CDR3 protein. The sample records 93,000 or so distinct CDR3 sequences, around 31% being singletons. This clonotype was observed at least ten times. Its matching antigen is unknown. The sequenced sample was glioma tissue, nonneoplastic brain tissue, or PBMCs (not recorded which). This TCR came from a human donor with low-grade glioma or glioblastoma, undergoing nonglioma brain surgery, or in good health (not recorded which). This chain uses TRBV27 with TRBJ1-1; a possible D gene is TRBD1 (5 bases). CDR3 nucleotide sequence: TGTGCCAGCGGAAGGGGTTGGAGGACTGAAGCTTTCTTT. Translating gives CASGRGWRTEAFF.